Following are 2 T cell receptor beta chains from one sample sequenced in a study of blood T cells in healthy people across ages (dated by TCRdb to between 2014 and 2017). Receptors were amplified or captured by 5' RACE. The run used an Illumina HiSeq 2500. A second PCR of roughly 7 to 11 cycles was performed with a sample-barcoded 5' primer and a J-beta primer mix. The public sequencing data were trimmed at Q25 with fastp and processed into clonotypes with MiXCR by TCRdb, which kept only in-frame beta chains. CDR3 protein sequences are deduplicated, and each keeps its most common genes and DNA. The table for this sample lists hundreds of thousands of distinct CDR3 sequences; roughly 32% of them were counted only once. 15% to 17% of the sample comes from the top ten. Sequenced: blood. The receptor set was obtained from a woman over 75 in good health. Donor details come from another sample of the same person, matched by shared clones.

This clonotype was counted at least ten times. The chain joins TRBV5-5 to TRBJ2-2, with TRBD1 matching 9 bases. Germline lookup yields CDR1 SGHKS and CDR2 YYEKEE (reference sequence). The CDR3 has 13 amino acids. V trimming: 3 bases; J trimming: 7 bases; junction bases outside the gene matches: 1. CDR3 coding DNA: TGTGCCAGCAGCTGGACAGGGGACGGGGAGCTGTTTTTT. Translated, it gives CASSWTGDGELFF.

This clonotype was found a few times. CDR3: CASSHTTGTNTEAFF. For the CDR3, the DNA is TGCGCCAGCAGCCATACTACAGGGACGAACACTGAAGCTTTCTTT. The chain links TRBV4-3 to TRBJ1-1, with D possibly being TRBD1 (6 bases). Trimming shortened V by 3 bases and J by 1 base, and 12 bases separated the two germline ends. The V gene's germline CDR1 is LGHNA and CDR2 YSLEER. This CDR3 is 15 amino acids long.